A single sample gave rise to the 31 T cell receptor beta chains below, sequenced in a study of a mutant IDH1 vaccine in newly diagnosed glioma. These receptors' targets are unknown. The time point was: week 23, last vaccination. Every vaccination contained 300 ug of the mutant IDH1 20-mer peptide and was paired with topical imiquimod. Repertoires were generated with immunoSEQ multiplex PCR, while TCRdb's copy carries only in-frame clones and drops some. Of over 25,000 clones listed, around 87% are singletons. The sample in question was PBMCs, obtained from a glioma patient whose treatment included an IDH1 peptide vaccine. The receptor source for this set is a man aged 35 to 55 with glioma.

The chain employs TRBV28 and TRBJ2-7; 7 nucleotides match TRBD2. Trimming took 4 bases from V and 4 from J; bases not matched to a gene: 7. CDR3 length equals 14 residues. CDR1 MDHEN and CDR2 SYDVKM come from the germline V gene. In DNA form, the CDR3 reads TGTGCCAGCAGTTCCCAGCGGGGCGGGTACGAGCAGTACGTC. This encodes CASSSQRGGYEQYV.

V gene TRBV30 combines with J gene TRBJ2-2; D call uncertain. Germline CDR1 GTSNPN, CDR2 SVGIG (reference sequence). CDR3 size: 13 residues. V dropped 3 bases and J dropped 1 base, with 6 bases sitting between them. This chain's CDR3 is CAWRRQNTGELFF. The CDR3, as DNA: TGTGCCTGGAGACGCCAGAACACCGGGGAGCTGTTTTTT.

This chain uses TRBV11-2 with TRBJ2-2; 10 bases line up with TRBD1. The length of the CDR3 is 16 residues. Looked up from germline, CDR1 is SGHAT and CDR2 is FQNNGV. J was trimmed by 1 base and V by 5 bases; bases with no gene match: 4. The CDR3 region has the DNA TGTGCCAGCAGCCCGAGGACAGGGGGGAACACCGGGGAGCTGTTTTTT. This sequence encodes CASSPRTGGNTGELFF.

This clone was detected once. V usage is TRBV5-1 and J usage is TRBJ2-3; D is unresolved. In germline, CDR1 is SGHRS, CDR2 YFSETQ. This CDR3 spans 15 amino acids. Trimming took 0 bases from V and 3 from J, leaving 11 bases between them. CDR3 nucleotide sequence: TGCGCCAGCAGCTTGGATGTTAGTGGGACAGATACGCAGTATTTT. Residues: CASSLDVSGTDTQYF.

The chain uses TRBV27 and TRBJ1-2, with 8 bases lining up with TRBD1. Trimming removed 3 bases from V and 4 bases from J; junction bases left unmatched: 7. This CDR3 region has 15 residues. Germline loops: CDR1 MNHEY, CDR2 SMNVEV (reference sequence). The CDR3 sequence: CASSFAGGSGYGYTF. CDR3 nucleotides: TGTGCCAGCAGTTTTGCAGGGGGCTCCGGCTATGGCTACACCTTC.

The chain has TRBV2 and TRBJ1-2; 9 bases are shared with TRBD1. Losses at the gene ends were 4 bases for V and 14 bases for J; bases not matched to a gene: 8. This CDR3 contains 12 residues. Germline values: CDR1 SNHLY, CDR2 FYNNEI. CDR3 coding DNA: TGTGCCAGCAGTGCGGACAGGGGTCCCGGGACCTTC. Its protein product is CASSADRGPGTF. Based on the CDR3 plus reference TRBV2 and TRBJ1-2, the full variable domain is EPEVTQTPSHQVTQMGQEVILRCVPISNHLYFYWYRQILGQKVEFLVSFYNNEISEKSEIFDDQFSVERPDGSNFTLKIRSTKLEDSAMYFCASSADRGPGTFGSGTRLTVV.

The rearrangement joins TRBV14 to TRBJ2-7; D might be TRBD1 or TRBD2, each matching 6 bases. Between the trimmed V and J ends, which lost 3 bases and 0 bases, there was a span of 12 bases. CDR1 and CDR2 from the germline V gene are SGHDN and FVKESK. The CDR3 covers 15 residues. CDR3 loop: CASSQRGAGSYEQYF. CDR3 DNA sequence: TGTGCCAGCAGCCAGAGGGGGGCGGGCTCCTACGAGCAGTACTTC.

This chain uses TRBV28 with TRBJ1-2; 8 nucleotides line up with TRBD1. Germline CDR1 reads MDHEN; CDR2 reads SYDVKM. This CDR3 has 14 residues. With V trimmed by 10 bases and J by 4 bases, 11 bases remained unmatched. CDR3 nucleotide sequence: TGTGCCAACGCCCCGACAGGGGTCGGCTATGGCTACACCTTC. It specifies CANAPTGVGYGYTF.

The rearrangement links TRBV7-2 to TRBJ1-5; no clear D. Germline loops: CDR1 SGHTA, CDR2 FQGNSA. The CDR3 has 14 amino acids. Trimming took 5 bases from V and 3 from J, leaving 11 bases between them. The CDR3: CASSEGGFNQPQHF. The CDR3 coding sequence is TGTGCCAGCAGCGAGGGTGGATTCAATCAGCCCCAGCATTTT. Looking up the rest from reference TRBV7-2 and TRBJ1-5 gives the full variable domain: GAGVSQSPSNKVTEKGKDVELRCDPISGHTALYWYRQSLGQGLEFLIYFQGNSAPDKSGLPSDRFSAERTGGSVSTLTIQRTQQEDSAVYLCASSEGGFNQPQHFGDGTRLSIL.

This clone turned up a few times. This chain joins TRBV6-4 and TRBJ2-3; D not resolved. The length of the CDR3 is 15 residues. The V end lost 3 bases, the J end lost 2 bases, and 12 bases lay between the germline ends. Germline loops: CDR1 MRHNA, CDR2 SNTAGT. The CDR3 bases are TGTGCCAGCAGTGAAACTCGTCAATCCACAGATACGCAGTATTTT. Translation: CASSETRQSTDTQYF.

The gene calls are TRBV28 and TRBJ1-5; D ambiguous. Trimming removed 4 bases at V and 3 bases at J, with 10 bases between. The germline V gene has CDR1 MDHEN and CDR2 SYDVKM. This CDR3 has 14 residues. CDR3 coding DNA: TGTGCCAGCAGTTCCGGACGGACCAATCAGCCCCAGCATTTT. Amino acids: CASSSGRTNQPQHF.

CDR3 nucleotide sequence: TGTGCCAGCAGCCGATGGGGACGGGAGCTGTTTTTT. Translating it yields CASSRWGRELFF. This sequence joins TRBV7-2 and TRBJ2-2, with D tentatively TRBD1 or TRBD2 (5 bases each). This CDR3 contains 12 residues. Looked up from germline, CDR1 is SGHTA and CDR2 is FQGNSA. Trimming removed 5 bases at V and 9 bases at J, with 10 bases between.

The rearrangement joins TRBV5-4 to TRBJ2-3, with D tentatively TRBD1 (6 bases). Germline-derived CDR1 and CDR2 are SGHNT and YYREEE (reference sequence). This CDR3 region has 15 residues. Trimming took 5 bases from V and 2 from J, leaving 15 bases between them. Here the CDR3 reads CASSLRGPFTDTQYF. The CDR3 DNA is TGTGCCAGCAGTCTCAGGGGACCCTTCACAGATACGCAGTATTTT.

The DNA of the CDR3 is TGTGCCAGCAGTTACCGGACTAGCGGGAGGATTGGCGGGGAGCTGTTTTTT. Amino acids: CASSYRTSGRIGGELFF. This chain uses TRBV28 with TRBJ2-2, with 14 bases lining up with TRBD2. V was clipped by 4 bases and J by 7 bases; unmatched bases: 8. CDR3 length equals 17 residues. Per germline, CDR1 MDHEN and CDR2 SYDVKM.

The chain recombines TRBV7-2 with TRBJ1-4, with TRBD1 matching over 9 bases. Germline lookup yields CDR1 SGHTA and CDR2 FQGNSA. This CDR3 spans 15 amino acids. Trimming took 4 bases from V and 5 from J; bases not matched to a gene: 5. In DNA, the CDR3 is TGTGCCAGCAGCTCGACAGGGGGAAGAAATGAAAAACTGTTTTTT. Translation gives CASSSTGGRNEKLFF.

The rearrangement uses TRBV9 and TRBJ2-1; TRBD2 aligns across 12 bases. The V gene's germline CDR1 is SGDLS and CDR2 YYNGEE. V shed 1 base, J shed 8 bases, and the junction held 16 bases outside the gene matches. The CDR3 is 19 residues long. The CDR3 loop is CASSVSSSTTSGGQDEQFF. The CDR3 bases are TGTGCCAGCAGCGTATCCTCCAGCACGACTAGCGGGGGCCAGGATGAGCAGTTCTTC.

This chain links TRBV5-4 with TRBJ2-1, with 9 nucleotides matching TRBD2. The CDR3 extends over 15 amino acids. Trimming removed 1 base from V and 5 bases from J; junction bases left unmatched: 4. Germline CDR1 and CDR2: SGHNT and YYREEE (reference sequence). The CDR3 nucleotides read TGTGCCAGCAGCTTGCCGCGGGAGGGTAACAATGAGCAGTTCTTC. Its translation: CASSLPREGNNEQFF.

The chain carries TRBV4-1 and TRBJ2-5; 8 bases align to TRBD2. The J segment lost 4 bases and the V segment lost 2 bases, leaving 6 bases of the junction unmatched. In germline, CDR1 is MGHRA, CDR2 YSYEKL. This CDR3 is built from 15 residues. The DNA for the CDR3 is TGCGCCAGCAGCCAATTGGGCGGGGGGTCAGAGACCCAGTACTTC. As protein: CASSQLGGGSETQYF.

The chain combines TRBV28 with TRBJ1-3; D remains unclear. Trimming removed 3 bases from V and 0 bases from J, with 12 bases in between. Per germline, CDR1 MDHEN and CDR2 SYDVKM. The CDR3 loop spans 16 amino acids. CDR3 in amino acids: CASSFPTRSSGNTIYF. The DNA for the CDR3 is TGTGCCAGCAGTTTTCCCACAAGAAGCTCTGGAAACACCATATATTTT.

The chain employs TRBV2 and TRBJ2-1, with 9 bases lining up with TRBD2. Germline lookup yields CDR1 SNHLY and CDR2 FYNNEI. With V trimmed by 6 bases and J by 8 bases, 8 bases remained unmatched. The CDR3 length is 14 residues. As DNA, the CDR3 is TGTGCCAGCAGAATAGCGGGGGAGGGCGATGAGCAGTTCTTC. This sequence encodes CASRIAGEGDEQFF.

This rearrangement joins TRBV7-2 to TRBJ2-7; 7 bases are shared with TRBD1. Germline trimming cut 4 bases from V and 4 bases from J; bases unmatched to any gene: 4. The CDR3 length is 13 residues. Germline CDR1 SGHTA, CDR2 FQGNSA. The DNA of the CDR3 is TGTGCCAGCAGCTGGGGGACAGTTTACGAGCAGTACGTC. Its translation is CASSWGTVYEQYV.

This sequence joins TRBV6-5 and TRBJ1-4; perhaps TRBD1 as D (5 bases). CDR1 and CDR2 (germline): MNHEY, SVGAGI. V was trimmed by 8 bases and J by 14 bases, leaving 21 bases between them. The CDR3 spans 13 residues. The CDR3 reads CASSGNRFGALFF. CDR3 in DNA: TGTGCCAGCTCAGGGAATAGGTTCGGGGCGCTGTTTTTT.

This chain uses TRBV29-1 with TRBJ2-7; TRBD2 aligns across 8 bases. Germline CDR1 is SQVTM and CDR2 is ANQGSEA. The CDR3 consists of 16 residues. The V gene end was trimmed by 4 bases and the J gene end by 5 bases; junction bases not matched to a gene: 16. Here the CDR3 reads CSVVRTSTQRVDEQYF. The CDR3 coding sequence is TGCAGCGTTGTGAGGACTAGCACTCAAAGAGTTGACGAGCAGTACTTC.

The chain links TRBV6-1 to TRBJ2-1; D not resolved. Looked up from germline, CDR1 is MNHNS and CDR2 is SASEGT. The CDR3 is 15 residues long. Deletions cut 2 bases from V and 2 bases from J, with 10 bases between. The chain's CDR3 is CASSEIPGPYNEQFF. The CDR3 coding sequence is TGTGCCAGCAGTGAAATCCCTGGCCCCTACAATGAGCAGTTCTTC.

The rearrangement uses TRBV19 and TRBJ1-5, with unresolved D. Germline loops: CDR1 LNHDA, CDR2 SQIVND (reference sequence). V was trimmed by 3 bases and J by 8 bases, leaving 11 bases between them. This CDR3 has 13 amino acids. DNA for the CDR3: TGTGCCAGTAGTATTAGCCTATCGGAGCCCCAGCATTTT. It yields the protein CASSISLSEPQHF.

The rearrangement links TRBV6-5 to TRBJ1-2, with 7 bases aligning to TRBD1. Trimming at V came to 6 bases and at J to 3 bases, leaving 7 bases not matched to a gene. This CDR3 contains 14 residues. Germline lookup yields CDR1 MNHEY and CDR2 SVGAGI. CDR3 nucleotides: TGTGCCAGCAGCCAGGACAGGTGGGACTATGGCTACACCTTC. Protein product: CASSQDRWDYGYTF.

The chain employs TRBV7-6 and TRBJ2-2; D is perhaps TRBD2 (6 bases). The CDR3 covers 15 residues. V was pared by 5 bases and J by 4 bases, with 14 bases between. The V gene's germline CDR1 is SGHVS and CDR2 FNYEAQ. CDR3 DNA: TGTGCCAGCAGCGCCGGGACTCAAATCACCGGGGAGCTGTTTTTT. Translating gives CASSAGTQITGELFF.

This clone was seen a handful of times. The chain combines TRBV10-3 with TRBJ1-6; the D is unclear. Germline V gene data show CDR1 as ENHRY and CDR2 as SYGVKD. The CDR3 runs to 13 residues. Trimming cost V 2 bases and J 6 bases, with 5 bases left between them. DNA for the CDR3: TGTGCCATCAGTGAGCTCCTTAATTCACCCCTCCACTTT. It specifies CAISELLNSPLHF.

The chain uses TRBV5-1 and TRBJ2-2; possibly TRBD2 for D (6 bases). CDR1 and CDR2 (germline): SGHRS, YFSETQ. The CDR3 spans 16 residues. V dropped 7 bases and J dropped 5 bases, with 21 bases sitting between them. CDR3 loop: CASRAPGGSGTGELFF. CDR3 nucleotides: TGCGCCAGCCGAGCACCCGGAGGGTCGGGGACCGGGGAGCTGTTTTTT.

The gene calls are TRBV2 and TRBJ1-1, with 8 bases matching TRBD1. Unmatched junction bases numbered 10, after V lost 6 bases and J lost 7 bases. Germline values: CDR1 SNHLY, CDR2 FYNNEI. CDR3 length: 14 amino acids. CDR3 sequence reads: CASSLLTGAVEAFF. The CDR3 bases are TGTGCCAGCAGCTTACTGACAGGGGCGGTTGAAGCTTTCTTT.

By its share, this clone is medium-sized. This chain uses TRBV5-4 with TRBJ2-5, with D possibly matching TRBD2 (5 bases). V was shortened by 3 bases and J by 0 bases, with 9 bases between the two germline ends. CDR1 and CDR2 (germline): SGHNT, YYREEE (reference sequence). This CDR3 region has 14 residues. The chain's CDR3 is CASSYLDYQETQYF. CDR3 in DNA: TGTGCCAGCAGCTACTTGGACTACCAAGAGACCCAGTACTTC.